The 18 T cell receptor beta chains below were found in one sample sequenced in a study of CXCR3-negative and CXCR3-positive naive CD8 T cells. The TRB cDNA libraries were prepared by 5' RACE with UMI labels. TCRdb reprocessed the 5' RACE reads and keeps a single row for each CDR3 protein, giving no DNA. This sample's table reports tens of thousands of distinct CDR3 sequences. The specimen was naive CXCR3- CD8+ T cells from blood. Subset denoted: CD45RO-CCR7+CD27+CD95- naive CD8+ T cells lacking CXCR3 (TNR3-). These receptors were obtained from a human donor in good health. Some clones in this sample may be carry-over from other donors' samples.

The chain joins TRBV5-1 to TRBJ2-1; TCRdb lists TRBD1, though no DNA is available to test this call. The CDR3 contains 16 residues. Germline CDR1 reads SGHRS; CDR2 reads YFSETQ. CDR3: CASSFGGTVYYNEQFF.

The chain carries TRBV19 and TRBJ2-7; the D gene TCRdb calls, TRBD1, cannot be checked with no DNA. The CDR3 is 15 amino acids. Per the germline V gene, CDR1 is LNHDA and CDR2 is SQIVND (reference sequence). The CDR3 spells CASSMVRDLYYEQYF. Full variable domain (missing parts from reference TRBV19 and TRBJ2-7): DGGITQSPKYLFRKEGQNVTLSCEQNLNHDAMYWYRQDPGQGLRLIYYSQIVNDFQKGDIAEGYSVSREKKESFPLTVTSAQKNPTAFYLCASSMVRDLYYEQYFGPGTRLTVT.

The chain joins TRBV20-1 to TRBJ1-6; TCRdb selects TRBD1, and the lack of DNA leaves this call unchecked. CDR1 DFQATT and CDR2 SNEGSKA come from the germline V gene (reference sequence). This CDR3 region has 15 residues. CDR3 residues: CSAPSGTGDNSPLHF.

The V call is TRBV7-6, the J call TRBJ2-1; TCRdb calls TRBD2, which cannot be checked without DNA. In germline, CDR1 is SGHVS, CDR2 FNYEAQ. The CDR3 consists of 19 residues. The CDR3 sequence: CASSLTLAGESDSYNEQFF.

The chain has TRBV12-3 or TRBV12-4 and TRBJ2-1. The CDR3 is 14 amino acids. CDR3 sequence reads: CASSLGVGYNEQFF.

The chain combines TRBV4-2 with TRBJ2-7; TCRdb's D gene call, TRBD1, goes unchecked for lack of DNA. Germline values: CDR1 LGHNA, CDR2 YNFKEQ. The length of the CDR3 is 14 residues. The CDR3 loop reads CASSHLRDSYEQYF.

This chain links TRBV5-1 with TRBJ2-7; without DNA, the TCRdb call of TRBD2 cannot be checked. The CDR3 consists of 15 residues. Per germline, CDR1 SGHRS and CDR2 YFSETQ. The CDR3 sequence: CASSPLAGGLYEQYF.

V usage is TRBV6-6 and J usage is TRBJ2-5; as DNA is missing, the TRBD1 call by TCRdb cannot be tested. The CDR3 extends over 14 amino acids. Germline V gene sequence: CDR1 MNHNY, CDR2 SVGAGI (reference sequence). This CDR3 is CASTYRGLQETQYF.

This chain connects TRBV12-3 or TRBV12-4 to TRBJ2-6; TCRdb calls TRBD1, which cannot be checked without DNA. This CDR3 spans 19 amino acids. CDR3 sequence reads: CASSFLLGTGDSGANVLTF.

The chain has TRBV20-1 and TRBJ2-7; TCRdb lists TRBD1, though no DNA is available to test this call. The germline gives CDR1 DFQATT, CDR2 SNEGSKA (reference sequence). This CDR3 contains 14 residues. The CDR3 is CSARTDRAVYEQYF.

The chain has TRBV29-1 and TRBJ2-2; without DNA, the TCRdb call of TRBD1 cannot be checked. There are 17 residues in the CDR3. The germline V gene has CDR1 SQVTM and CDR2 ANQGSEA. CDR3 in amino acids: CSVEGAGGTSTTGELFF.

This chain connects TRBV5-1 to TRBJ2-7; as DNA is missing, the TRBD2 call by TCRdb cannot be tested. This CDR3 contains 16 residues. Per the germline V gene, CDR1 is SGHRS and CDR2 is YFSETQ. This CDR3 reads CASSLQPGLAPVEQYF.

The chain links TRBV7-6 to TRBJ2-3; without DNA, the TCRdb call of TRBD2 cannot be checked. The CDR3 contains 19 residues. The germline CDR1 and CDR2 sequences are SGHVS and FNYEAQ. CDR3 sequence reads: CASSRKVASGGQGTDTQYF.

The chain employs TRBV30 and TRBJ1-5; the TRBD1 assignment by TCRdb is unverifiable without DNA. Germline V lookup: CDR1 GTSNPN, CDR2 SVGIG (reference sequence). The CDR3 runs to 15 residues. This CDR3 is CAWSVRGGRNQPQHF.

The rearrangement links TRBV10-3 to TRBJ2-3. Per the germline V gene, CDR1 is ENHRY and CDR2 is SYGVKD. The CDR3 sequence is 14 residues long. The CDR3 sequence is CAISEAGLGDTQYF.

This chain connects TRBV21-1 to TRBJ2-7. TRBV21-1 is termed a pseudogene. The CDR3 has 14 residues. Here the CDR3 reads CASSPRGTTYEQYF.

The gene calls are TRBV7-3 and TRBJ2-7; the D call from TCRdb, TRBD1, cannot be confirmed without DNA. From germline, CDR1 is SGHTA and CDR2 FQGTGA. The CDR3 length is 13 residues. The CDR3 spells CASSFSGQGEQYF.

The rearrangement uses TRBV12-3 or TRBV12-4 and TRBJ2-2. The CDR3 spans 16 residues. CDR3 in amino acids: CASIFPKGLYTGELFF.